This T cell receptor beta chain is from a study of T-cell reconstitution after alpha-beta-depleted transplantation in children. The study's findings and limits: Most T-cell counts and diversity one year after the transplant came from T cells that were newly produced. For some patients, TCRbeta diversity was high at day 60 because of recipient T cells and thymic progenitors that survived. Several hundred expanded graft clones reportedly supplied alpha-beta T cells about two months after transplant.

At least ten counts were recorded for this clonotype. The antigen is not known. Trimming removed 5 bases from V and 4 bases from J; junction bases left unmatched: 15. The CDR3 length is 18 residues. Looked up from germline, CDR1 is MGHRA and CDR2 is YSYEKL. Molecular barcoding with unique molecular identifiers was used for the TCRbeta library. TCRdb recomputed calls from the PCR reads with MiXCR, one row per CDR3 protein. The sample lists about a million distinct CDR3 sequences; around 30% were seen once. The chain has TRBV4-1 and TRBJ2-1; 9 nucleotides line up with TRBD2. This sequence originates from a boy younger than two who had a stem cell transplant for SCID, so the T cells may come from the graft donor. Sequences were derived from PBMCs, mostly from graft donor cells, sampled 360 days after TCRalphabeta/CD19-depleted stem cell transplant. The DNA for the CDR3 is TGCGCCAGCAGCTGGGGCGGGGGGGCCTTAGGTCGGTACAATGAGCAGTTCTTC. Encoded protein: CASSWGGGALGRYNEQFF.